This T cell receptor (beta chain) was identified during a study of cytomegalovirus exposure and HLA in healthy donors. CDR3 size: 15 residues. The junction had 3 bases not matched to a gene; V was cut back by 0 bases and J by 3 bases. Germline assignment: CDR1 SGHRS and CDR2 YFSETQ. Study-wide results and caveats: Per a later analysis, HLA-associated TCR beta chains showed more clonal expansion than other, equally common TCR beta chains. A highly shared variant cluster was judged a likely technical artifact.

As regards this clone: Its antigen is unknown.

Primers for the PCR totalled 60 Vbeta and 13 Jbeta. Profiling relied on immunoSEQ multiplex PCR, and the TCRdb table lists in-frame clones only, not all of them. The sample contains roughly 100,000 clones, 71% of which appear only once. The chain couples TRBV5-1 to TRBJ2-3; 8 nucleotides match TRBD2. The TCR sequence derives from a female donor in good health and CMV-seronegative. Sample: PBMCs. The CDR3 here is CASSLDGRATDTQYF. In nucleotides, the CDR3 is TGCGCCAGCAGCTTGGACGGGAGGGCAACAGATACGCAGTATTTT.